This T cell receptor beta chain was recorded in a study of PD-1 blockade in classical Hodgkin lymphoma. Regarding the study as a whole: Exclusion was applied to patients who started nivolumab under 1 year after ASCT. Complete responders showed a baseline diversity that resembled the diversity of newly diagnosed patients.

Per the germline V gene, CDR1 is SGHTA and CDR2 is FQGTGA. CDR3 length: 15 residues. V was clipped by 5 bases and J by 5 bases, with 16 bases between them. The assay was immunoSEQ multiplex PCR, and TCRdb's table has in-frame clones only and misses some. The sample holds roughly 42,000 clones, around 69% seen once. Time point defined: cycle 4 day 1 (C4D1), after less than 7 weeks of nivolumab. After autologous stem cell transplantation all patients relapsed, and prior brentuximab vedotin exposure differed between cohorts. As to this clone: Antigen: not known.

The TCR originated in a human donor with classical Hodgkin lymphoma. The input for sequencing was peripheral blood mononuclear cells (PBMCs), taken before the fourth cycle of nivolumab. The J gene is TRBJ2-1, the V gene TRBV7-3; tentative D call: TRBD2 (7 bases). The DNA for the CDR3 is TGTGCCAGCAGCCTTGGGGGGGGCTGGAACAATGAGCAGTTCTTC. It codes for CASSLGGGWNNEQFF.